Detailed here is one T cell receptor beta chain. Assay: immunoSEQ multiplex PCR; the TCRdb copy retains only in-frame clones and omits some. The sample holds around 80,000 clones, around four fifths seen once. These data belong to a study of T cell clones after liver transplantation. On the study more broadly: TCRbeta sequencing after a pre-transplant mixed lymphocyte reaction identified graft-donor-reactive clones, later tracked in post-transplant blood. As an antigen-independent comparator, third-party-reactive TCRbeta sequences came from pre-transplant mixed lymphocyte reactions. Timepoints were pre-transplant, pre-withdrawal, and after withdrawal was completed or failed.

The CDR3 contains 19 residues. CDR1 is ENHRY, CDR2 SYGVKD, per germline. The V gene end was trimmed by 5 bases and the J gene end by 6 bases; junction bases not matched to a gene: 14. The sequencing used CD4+ T cells from blood, collected roughly 3.5 years after liver transplant. V usage is TRBV10-3 and J usage is TRBJ2-1, with TRBD2 identical over 15 bases. This clonotype was sampled from a human patient who received a liver transplant. These T cells may partly come from the graft donor. Here the CDR3 DNA reads TGTGCCATCAGTTCTGGACTAGCGGGAGGGCCGGGGAAAGGCAATGAGCAGTTCTTC. This encodes CAISSGLAGGPGKGNEQFF.